The TCR beta chain under discussion was sequenced for a study of response to subunit inactivated influenza vaccine. Each CDR3 protein gets one entry after TCRdb re-called the RT-PCR reads with MiXCR. The table lists approximately 700,000 distinct CDR3 sequences, more than 15% of them singletons. A remark on this clonotype: The target antigen is unknown.

General study findings and limits: The authors suggested that every seasonal influenza vaccination recruits few new T cells.

The V gene lost 3 bases and the J gene lost 0 bases, with 5 bases spanning the gap. The CDR3 sequence is 14 residues long. CDR1 SEHNR and CDR2 FQNEAQ come from the germline V gene (reference sequence). V gene TRBV7-9 combines with J gene TRBJ1-4; D not certain. The source of this sequence is a man between 45 and 60 years old who received an inactivated influenza vaccine. The sequencing used PBMCs from blood, collected approximately 13 days after vaccination. For the CDR3, the DNA is TGTGCCAGCAGCTTGGCAACAACTAATGAAAAACTGTTTTTT. This translates into CASSLATTNEKLFF.